These 23 T cell receptor beta chains were sequenced from one sample in a study of regulatory T cells in long-lasting Graves disease. Arm-PCR of CDR3 regions and iRepertoire HTBI primers were used to build TCR beta libraries. TCRdb reanalysed the multiplex PCR reads using MiXCR and keeps one entry per CDR3 protein. The sample consists of 250,000 to 300,000 distinct CDR3 sequences, under 20% of them appearing once. The time point: newly diagnosed GD, antithyroid drugs for less than 3 months. With RNA extracted from PBMCs as input, the TCR library was made. The sample was also reused in another study, on T cells in Graves' hyperthyroidism and ophthalmopathy.

The specimen comprised peripheral blood mononuclear cells (PBMCs), sampled at new diagnosis, from a patient treated with antithyroid drugs. These receptor sequences come from a woman in her twenties or thirties with Graves disease.

The V call is TRBV20-1, the J call TRBJ2-5; 8 bases line up with TRBD2. CDR1 DFQATT and CDR2 SNEGSKA come from the germline V gene (reference sequence). This CDR3 is 17 amino acids long. V lost 2 bases, J lost 2 bases, and 13 bases stayed unmatched. This CDR3 reads CSARSIQVAGNQETQYF. In DNA, the CDR3 is TGCAGTGCTAGATCTATACAGGTAGCGGGGAATCAAGAGACCCAGTACTTC.

On this clonotype itself: A clone one base away is much larger, so this may be a read error. This CDR3 is CSARAIGQGQETQFF. The CDR3 region has the DNA TGCAGTGCTAGAGCGATAGGACAGGGCCAAGAGACCCAGTTCTTC. The chain uses TRBV20-1 and TRBJ2-1, with 8 bases fitting TRBD1. The germline V gene has CDR1 DFQATT and CDR2 SNEGSKA (reference sequence). This CDR3 has 15 residues. The J segment lost 13 bases and the V segment lost 1 base, leaving 15 bases of the junction unmatched.

At least ten counts were recorded for this clonotype. CDR3 in amino acids: CASSLMGRNTEAFF. The CDR3 DNA is TGCGCCAGCAGCTTGATGGGGCGGAACACTGAAGCTTTCTTT. The chain links TRBV5-1 to TRBJ1-1; perhaps TRBD1 as D (5 bases). V gave up 1 base and J gave up 1 base, with 8 bases separating them. Germline loops: CDR1 SGHRS, CDR2 YFSETQ. CDR3 length: 14 residues.

This clonotype has at least ten counts. The chain is built from TRBV20-1 and TRBJ2-4; TRBD2 might be the D (7 bases). Germline V gene data show CDR1 as DFQATT and CDR2 as SNEGSKA (reference sequence). V was shortened by 1 base and J by 8 bases, with 12 bases between the two germline ends. This CDR3 has 13 residues. CDR3 nucleotide sequence: TGCAGTGCTAGAGTTCAGGGGAGGGACATTCAGTACTTC. Encoded protein: CSARVQGRDIQYF.

The rearrangement joins TRBV29-1 to TRBJ2-1; TRBD2 agrees at 10 bases. Germline lookup yields CDR1 SQVTM and CDR2 ANQGSEA. V trimming: 0 bases; J trimming: 4 bases; junction bases outside the gene matches: 9. There are 17 residues in the CDR3. The CDR3 loop reads CSVEERGSGGFYNEQFF. CDR3 coding DNA: TGCAGCGTTGAAGAAAGGGGTAGCGGGGGGTTTTACAATGAGCAGTTCTTC.

This clonotype has at least ten counts. The chain employs TRBV11-2 and TRBJ2-5, with D perhaps assigned TRBD1 or TRBD2 (5 bases each). The CDR3 consists of 16 residues. Germline CDR1 reads SGHAT; CDR2 reads FQNNGV. V was shortened by 5 bases and J by 7 bases, with 23 bases between the two germline ends. This CDR3 reads CASSRDPGTATGTQYF. CDR3 nucleotides: TGTGCCAGCAGCCGAGACCCCGGGACCGCTACGGGGACCCAGTACTTC.

At least ten counts were recorded for this clonotype. The junction departs from the called germline gene at one end, perhaps through a read error. This sequence joins TRBV7-7 and TRBJ2-7; possible D gene TRBD1, 6 bases. Looked up from germline, CDR1 is SSHAT and CDR2 is FNYEAQ (reference sequence). The CDR3 totals 13 residues. DNA for the CDR3: TGTGCTAGCAGCTTACAGGCAGGGGACGAGCAGTACTTC. As protein: CASSLQAGDEQYF.

There are many counts of this clonotype. The chain recombines TRBV2 with TRBJ2-1; D gene uncertain. The CDR3 is made up of 15 amino acids. Trimming pared 1 base from V and 2 bases from J, leaving 9 bases between. Germline lookup yields CDR1 SNHLY and CDR2 FYNNEI. Here the CDR3 DNA reads TGTGCCAGCAGTGAAGACAGCCAGGCCTACAATGAGCAGTTCTTC. It codes for CASSEDSQAYNEQFF.

In this sample, this clonotype turned up many times. The rearrangement uses TRBV12-3 or TRBV12-4 and TRBJ1-1; possible D gene TRBD1, 6 bases. This CDR3 comprises 13 residues. V was clipped by 8 bases and J by 1 base, with 11 bases between them. CDR3: CASGGQSNTEAFF. In nucleotides, the CDR3 is TGTGCCAGCGGGGGACAATCGAACACTGAAGCTTTCTTT.

As for this clonotype: A single base separates this from a much larger clone, so it may be a read error. The gene calls are TRBV20-1 and TRBJ2-5; TRBD1 agrees at 7 bases. This CDR3 spans 12 amino acids. Germline CDR1 DFQATT, CDR2 SNEGSKA (reference sequence). V shed 4 bases and J 2 bases; nucleotides not matched to a gene: 1. The CDR3 loop reads CSATGQQETQYF. The DNA for the CDR3 is TGCAGTGCTACGGGACAGCAAGAGACCCAGTACTTC.

The chain combines TRBV20-1 with TRBJ1-1, with TRBD1 as a possible D gene (5 bases). The CDR3 covers 14 residues. The ends were cut back, 7 bases at V and 1 base at J, with 16 bases in the middle. The germline V gene has CDR1 DFQATT and CDR2 SNEGSKA (reference sequence). The CDR3 reads CSVPRDLQNTEAFF. CDR3 in DNA: TGCAGTGTCCCGAGGGACCTCCAGAACACTGAAGCTTTCTTT.

At least ten counts were recorded for this clonotype. The J gene is TRBJ2-2, the V gene TRBV6-1, with 9 bases identical to TRBD1. The CDR3 consists of 16 residues. Germline-derived CDR1 and CDR2 are MNHNS and SASEGT. Trimming took 5 bases from V and 5 from J; bases not matched to a gene: 9. As DNA, the CDR3 is TGTGCCAGCAGTCTCCCCGGGACAGGGATTACCGGGGAGCTGTTTTTT. It yields the protein CASSLPGTGITGELFF.

Many counts were recorded for this clonotype. The rearrangement joins TRBV7-2 to TRBJ2-1, with no clear D. Trimming shortened V by 5 bases and J by 7 bases, and 9 bases separated the two germline ends. The CDR3 is 12 residues long. CDR1 is SGHTA and CDR2 is FQGNSA in the germline V gene. The CDR3 is CASSLVTNEQFF. CDR3 coding DNA: TGTGCCAGCAGCCTGGTCACGAATGAGCAGTTCTTC.

This clonotype was counted between two and nine times. The chain combines TRBV18 with TRBJ2-4; TRBD1 is a possible D gene (6 bases). V lost 3 bases to trimming and J lost 1 base, with 22 bases between them. The CDR3 totals 19 residues. Germline V gene sequence: CDR1 KGHSH, CDR2 LQKENI. The CDR3 loop is CASSPVLTAGDLAKNIQYF. The CDR3, as DNA: TGTGCCAGCTCACCGGTTTTGACGGCAGGGGATTTGGCCAAAAACATTCAGTACTTC.

V gene TRBV6-1 combines with J gene TRBJ2-3; TRBD2 is a possible D gene (6 bases). The CDR3 loop spans 15 amino acids. Germline CDR1 MNHNS, CDR2 SASEGT. V was cut by 0 bases and J by 1 base, with 8 bases left in between. The DNA of the CDR3 is TGTGCCAGCAGTGAAGCGCGGGGTCGCACAGATACGCAGTATTTT. This sequence encodes CASSEARGRTDTQYF.

This clonotype was picked up many times. The chain has TRBV6-1 and TRBJ1-2; the D gene is possibly TRBD1 (6 bases). Looked up from germline, CDR1 is MNHNS and CDR2 is SASEGT. V shed 5 bases and J shed 4 bases, with 11 bases lying between them. This CDR3 is 13 amino acids long. Here the CDR3 reads CASSRGGLYGYTF. The CDR3 region has the DNA TGTGCCAGCAGTAGGGGGGGGCTCTATGGCTACACCTTC.

This clonotype was found a few times. A much larger clone lies a single base off, so this may be a read error. The rearrangement uses TRBV6-5 and TRBJ2-1; D is perhaps TRBD1 (6 bases). CDR3 length: 15 residues. Germline V CDR1 and CDR2: MNHEY, SVGAGI. This CDR3 reads CANSYDRKVYNEQFF. The CDR3 nucleotides read TGTGCCAACAGTTACGACAGGAAAGTATACAATGAGCAGTTCTTC.

This clonotype occurred many times. The V and J genes are TRBV6-1 and TRBJ1-1; 8 bases are shared with TRBD1. The CDR3 is 15 residues long. The ends lost 7 bases at V and 5 bases at J; junction bases unmatched: 12. CDR1 and CDR2 (germline): MNHNS, SASEGT. The chain's CDR3 is CASTPAGTGYTEAFF. CDR3 nucleotides: TGTGCCAGCACTCCGGCAGGGACAGGTTATACTGAAGCTTTCTTT.

Ten or more counts support this clonotype. V is TRBV5-4 and J is TRBJ2-7; D is perhaps TRBD1 (6 bases). The CDR3 is 14 amino acids. V lost 1 base, J lost 5 bases, and 13 bases lay in between. Germline CDR1 and CDR2: SGHNT and YYREEE (reference sequence). CDR3 region: CASSLYQGTHEQYF. The CDR3 DNA is TGTGCCAGCAGCTTGTATCAGGGGACCCACGAGCAGTACTTC.

This clonotype occurred a few times. The chain combines TRBV6-2 or TRBV6-3 with TRBJ2-4; a possible D gene is TRBD1 (6 bases). Near its end, the DNA agrees better with TRBJ2-7, so the J call may be wrong. The CDR3 is 13 residues long. Germline lookup yields CDR1 MNHEY and CDR2 SVGEGT. The CDR3 loop is CASSPDRLHEQYF. The CDR3 DNA reads TGTGCCAGCAGTCCCGACAGGCTCCACGAGCAGTACTTC.

This clonotype came up a few times. The V gene is TRBV7-9, the J gene TRBJ1-3, with a tentative D call TRBD1 (6 bases). Germline-derived CDR1 and CDR2 are SEHNR and FQNEAQ (reference sequence). Trimming shortened V by 5 bases and J by 0 bases, and 20 bases separated the two germline ends. The CDR3 is 18 residues long. The CDR3 protein is CASSIGQLQLNSGNTIYF. The CDR3 DNA sequence: TGTGCCAGCAGCATAGGACAGCTCCAATTAAACTCTGGAAACACCATATATTTT.

The chain has TRBV7-9 and TRBJ1-3; D ambiguous. This CDR3 spans 17 amino acids. Germline CDR1 is SEHNR and CDR2 is FQNEAQ (reference sequence). V was clipped by 1 base and J by 2 bases, with 15 bases between them. The CDR3 nucleotides read TGTGCCAGCAGCTTAGTTACGGGGAACAGAGCTGGAAACACCATATATTTT. It specifies CASSLVTGNRAGNTIYF.

This clonotype came up many times. The V call is TRBV5-1, the J call TRBJ1-1; D is ambiguous. Deletions cut 6 bases from V and 7 bases from J, with 13 bases between. Germline CDR1 SGHRS, CDR2 YFSETQ. The CDR3 spans 12 residues. The CDR3 spells CASNLIPGEAFF. The CDR3 DNA follows: TGCGCCAGCAACTTAATACCCGGTGAAGCTTTCTTT.